Below are 15 T cell receptor beta chains sequenced from a single sample in a study of blood T cells in healthy people across ages. For the second PCR, which ran for about 7 to 11 cycles, a sample-barcoded 5' primer and a J-beta primer mix were used. Via MiXCR, TCRdb re-called the 5' RACE reads, giving one row per CDR3 protein. This table holds hundreds of thousands of distinct CDR3 sequences, approximately 59% found once. The source material was blood. All receptors derive from a man aged 60 to 69 in good health.

This sequence joins TRBV11-2 and TRBJ1-3; D gene ambiguous. With 6 bases removed from V and 2 bases from J, the gap between germline ends came to 5 bases. The CDR3 is 12 residues long. Germline V CDR1 and CDR2: SGHAT, FQNNGV. The CDR3 DNA follows: TGTGCCAGCAGACGAACTGGAAACACCATATATTTT. Its translation is CASRRTGNTIYF.

The chain is built from TRBV24-1 and TRBJ2-1, with D unclear. The CDR3 extends over 14 amino acids. CDR1 KGHDR and CDR2 SFDVKD come from the germline V gene. V was pared by 4 bases and J by 3 bases, with 9 bases between. This CDR3 reads CATSEGSGYNEQFF. In DNA, the CDR3 is TGTGCCACCAGTGAAGGATCGGGCTACAATGAGCAGTTCTTC.

The V call is TRBV4-1, the J call TRBJ2-1; 13 nucleotides line up with TRBD2. The length of the CDR3 is 16 residues. After removal of 5 bases from V and 6 bases from J, the junction contained 7 bases not matched to a gene. CDR1 MGHRA and CDR2 YSYEKL come from the germline V gene. This CDR3 reads CASSGPGLAGFNEQFF. CDR3 bases: TGCGCCAGCAGCGGACCGGGACTAGCGGGGTTCAATGAGCAGTTCTTC.

V usage is TRBV2 and J usage is TRBJ2-2, with 11 nucleotides matching TRBD2. The CDR3 length is 16 residues. Germline CDR1 is SNHLY and CDR2 is FYNNEI. The V and J ends lost 7 bases and 5 bases, in that order; junction bases with no gene match: 9. The CDR3 DNA follows: TGTGCCAGCAAACTGACTAGCGGGGACCCTACCGGGGAGCTGTTTTTT. Its translation: CASKLTSGDPTGELFF.

The gene calls are TRBV20-1 and TRBJ2-5; 10 nucleotides line up with TRBD2. J lost 2 bases, V lost 1 base, and 4 bases had no gene match. The CDR3 spans 15 residues. The germline V gene has CDR1 DFQATT and CDR2 SNEGSKA (reference sequence). The CDR3 DNA is TGCAGTGCTAGAGTGGCTAGCGGGGGACAAGAGACCCAGTACTTC. Translated: CSARVASGGQETQYF.

This clonotype has just a few counts. The J gene is TRBJ2-5, the V gene TRBV5-1; 10 bases map to TRBD1. Trimming removed 0 bases from V and 11 bases from J; junction bases left unmatched: 13. In germline, CDR1 is SGHRS, CDR2 YFSETQ. The CDR3 sequence is 16 residues long. The CDR3 DNA is TGCGCCAGCAGCTTGGGTAGGACAGGGGGTGCCGGTGAGCAGTACTTC. Amino acids: CASSLGRTGGAGEQYF.

The chain joins TRBV11-2 to TRBJ2-7; 10 bases align to TRBD2. CDR3 length: 16 amino acids. Trimming took 5 bases from V and 6 from J; bases not matched to a gene: 13. CDR1 and CDR2 (germline): SGHAT, FQNNGV. The CDR3 nucleotides are TGTGCCAGCAGCACCTCTGTAGCGGGGGGTTTGGGCGAGCAGTACTTC. Residues: CASSTSVAGGLGEQYF.

With regard to this clonotype: One end of the junction fails to match germline, which may point to a read error. The chain employs TRBV5-1 and TRBJ2-5; 7 bases are shared with TRBD1. Germline V CDR1 and CDR2: SGHRS, YFSETQ. This CDR3 spans 14 amino acids. The DNA for the CDR3 is TGTGCCAGCAGCAAGGGACAGACCAAAGAGACCCAGTACTTC. Translating it yields CASSKGQTKETQYF.

This chain joins TRBV3-1 and TRBJ2-1, with D perhaps matching TRBD1 (6 bases). Germline assignment: CDR1 LGHDT and CDR2 YNNKEL (reference sequence). V lost 1 base and J lost 8, with 21 bases in between. This CDR3 has 17 amino acids. CDR3 sequence reads: CASSQVVKLQGRDEQFF. Here the CDR3 DNA reads TGTGCCAGCAGCCAAGTTGTCAAGCTACAGGGTCGCGATGAGCAGTTCTTC.

The chain carries TRBV29-1 and TRBJ2-1; D is possibly TRBD1 or TRBD2 (5 bases each). The length of the CDR3 is 15 residues. Germline CDR1 SQVTM, CDR2 ANQGSEA. Trimming took 3 bases from V and 5 from J, leaving 17 bases between them. The CDR3 loop is CSVDTTWGSNNEQFF. CDR3 sequence (DNA): TGCAGCGTTGATACAACGTGGGGGTCTAACAATGAGCAGTTCTTC.

This clonotype occurred once. The chain carries TRBV5-1 and TRBJ2-5; TRBD2 is a possible D gene (6 bases). CDR1 SGHRS and CDR2 YFSETQ come from the germline V gene. The CDR3 totals 13 residues. The V and J ends lost 3 bases and 7 bases respectively, with 13 bases between them. DNA for the CDR3: TGCGCCAGCAGCTGGGAGGTGGGATGGACCCAGTACTTC. Amino acid sequence: CASSWEVGWTQYF.

The rearrangement joins TRBV6-1 to TRBJ2-7; D might be TRBD1 (6 bases). In germline, CDR1 is MNHNS, CDR2 SASEGT. V gave up 2 bases and J gave up 1 base, with 15 bases separating them. The CDR3 sequence is 16 residues long. CDR3 nucleotide sequence: TGTGCCAGCAGTGAAAAGGTGCAGGGGCTTTCCTACGAGCAGTACTTC. Translation: CASSEKVQGLSYEQYF.

The chain has TRBV7-2 and TRBJ2-1; the D is unclear. The CDR3 is 16 residues long. V lost 5 bases, J lost 2 bases, and 16 bases lay in between. CDR1 SGHTA and CDR2 FQGNSA come from the germline V gene. The CDR3 DNA follows: TGTGCCAGCAGCCCGCCTCGAGTGGGCCCCTACAATGAGCAGTTCTTC. This translates into CASSPPRVGPYNEQFF.

This rearrangement joins TRBV5-1 to TRBJ2-5; a weak D match, TRBD2 (6 bases). The CDR3 consists of 15 residues. The V gene lost 0 bases and the J gene lost 2 bases, with 11 bases spanning the gap. Germline values: CDR1 SGHRS, CDR2 YFSETQ. CDR3 protein: CASSLVARGQETQYF. The CDR3 DNA is TGCGCCAGCAGCTTGGTGGCTCGGGGGCAAGAGACCCAGTACTTC.

For this clonotype: An end of the junction differs from the germline gene, which may be a read error. CDR3 nucleotides: TGTGCCAGCAGTGGAGGGGCAGCCAATGGGGGCAACCAGCCCCAGCATTTT. This translates into CASSGGAANGGNQPQHF. The chain is built from TRBV6-1 and TRBJ1-5; the D gene is possibly TRBD1 (6 bases). CDR3 size: 17 residues. The V gene's germline CDR1 is MNHNS and CDR2 SASEGT.